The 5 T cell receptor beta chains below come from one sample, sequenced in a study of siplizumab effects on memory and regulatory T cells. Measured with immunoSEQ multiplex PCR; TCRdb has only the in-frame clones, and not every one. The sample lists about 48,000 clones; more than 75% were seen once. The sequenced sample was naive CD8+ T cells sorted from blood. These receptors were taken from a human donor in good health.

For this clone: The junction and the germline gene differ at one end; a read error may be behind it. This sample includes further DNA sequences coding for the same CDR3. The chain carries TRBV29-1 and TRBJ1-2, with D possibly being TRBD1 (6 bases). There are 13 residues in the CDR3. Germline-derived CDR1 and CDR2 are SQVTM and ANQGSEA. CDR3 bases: TGCAGCGTCGAAGATGCAGGGGACTATGGCTACACCTTC. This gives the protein CSVEDAGDYGYTF.

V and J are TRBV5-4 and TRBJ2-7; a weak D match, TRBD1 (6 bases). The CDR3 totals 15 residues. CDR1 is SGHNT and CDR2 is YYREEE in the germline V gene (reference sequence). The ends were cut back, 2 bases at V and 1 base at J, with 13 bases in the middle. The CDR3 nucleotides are TGTGCCAGCAGCTTAGGGCAGGGGCGATCCTACGAGCAGTACTTC. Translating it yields CASSLGQGRSYEQYF.

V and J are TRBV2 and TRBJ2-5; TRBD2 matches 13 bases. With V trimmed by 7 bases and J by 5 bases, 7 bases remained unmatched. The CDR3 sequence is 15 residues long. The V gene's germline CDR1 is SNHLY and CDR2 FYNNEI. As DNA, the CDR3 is TGTGCCAGCACCTCGGGACTAGCGGGAAGGGAGACCCAGTACTTC. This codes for CASTSGLAGRETQYF.

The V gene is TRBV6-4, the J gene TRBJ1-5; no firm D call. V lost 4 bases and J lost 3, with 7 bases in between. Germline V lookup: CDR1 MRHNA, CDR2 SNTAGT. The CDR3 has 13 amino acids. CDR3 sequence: CASSVFPNQPQHF. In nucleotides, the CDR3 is TGTGCCAGCAGTGTTTTCCCCAATCAGCCCCAGCATTTT.

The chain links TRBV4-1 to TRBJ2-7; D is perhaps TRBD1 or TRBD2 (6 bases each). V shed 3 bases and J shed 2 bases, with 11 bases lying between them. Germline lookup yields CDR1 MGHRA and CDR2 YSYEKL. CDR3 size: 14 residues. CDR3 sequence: CASSQVGGTYEQYF. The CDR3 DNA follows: TGCGCCAGCAGCCAGGTAGGGGGGACCTACGAGCAGTACTTC.